This TCR beta chain was profiled in a study of OX40 agonist ivuxolimab in advanced cancers. Germline V CDR1 and CDR2: MNHEY, SVGAGI. The ends were cut back, 2 bases at V and 7 bases at J, with 11 bases in the middle. This CDR3 region has 14 residues. Libraries were prepared by immunoSEQ multiplex PCR; TCRdb keeps only in-frame clonotypes and omits some of them. Of some 90,000 clones detected, roughly 93% appear once; the ten largest clones hold about 0.3%. The J gene is TRBJ2-2, the V gene TRBV6-5; tentatively, D is TRBD1 or TRBD2 (6 bases each). The source was CD4+ or CD8+ T cells sorted from blood, collected in a trial of the OX40 agonist ivuxolimab. This receptor was taken from an adult with an advanced solid tumor such as melanoma, head and neck, liver or kidney cancer. The CDR3 DNA reads TGTGCCAGCAGTTACGGGGGGCAGATCGGGGAGCTGTTTTTT. This encodes CASSYGGQIGELFF.